Included here is one T cell receptor (beta chain) sequence, with context. Its antigen is as yet unknown. Germline CDR1 and CDR2: LNHNV and YYDKDF (reference sequence). CDR3 length: 14 amino acids. Trimming at V came to 5 bases and at J to 3 bases, leaving 4 bases not matched to a gene. This record belongs to a study of graft-versus-host responses after intestinal transplantation. Overall study: Recipients got multivisceral, liver-intestinal, or isolated intestinal transplants. Recipients across the board were started on anti-thymocyte globulin induction, then kept on tacrolimus and steroids for around three years. General observations from the study: There were GvH clones found in recipient marrow, and some of them appeared first in ileum or blood. High graft-versus-host to host-versus-graft clonal ratios were seen in allografts of patients with graft-donor T cell macrochimerism.

Sequencing used immunoSEQ multiplex PCR; TCRdb keeps in-frame clones, though not all of them. The data show about 97,000 clones, 75% to 95% seen once. V is TRBV15 and J is TRBJ1-5; 7 nucleotides align to TRBD1. The starting material was unstimulated CD4+ T cells sorted from spleen or lymph node cells, obtained before transplant. This sequence was found in a human donor who was the organ donor for an intestinal transplant. CDR3 sequence (DNA): TGTGCCACCAGCTGGGGACAGAACAATCAGCCCCAGCATTTT. Amino acid sequence: CATSWGQNNQPQHF.